This TCR beta chain came from a study of blood T cell repertoires in COVID-19. Using immunoSEQ multiplex PCR, the repertoire was profiled, and TCRdb retains in-frame clones only, with some absent. Here the sample spans about 290,000 clones, around four fifths being singletons. This CDR3 region has 14 residues. CDR1 SGHNT and CDR2 YENEEA come from the germline V gene. V dropped 2 bases and J dropped 3 bases, with 10 bases sitting between them. The sequencing input was peripheral blood. The chain employs TRBV11-3 and TRBJ1-1, with a weak D call TRBD1 (5 bases). This receptor was obtained from a woman between 45 and 60 years old with active or convalescent COVID-19. CDR3 protein: CASSLQGGDTEAFF. CDR3 sequence (DNA): TGTGCCAGCAGCTTACAGGGTGGGGACACTGAAGCTTTCTTT.